The 10 T cell receptor beta chains below all came from one sample that was sequenced in a study of T cell responses to AZD1222 COVID-19 vaccine. Sequencing used immunoSEQ multiplex PCR; TCRdb keeps in-frame clones, though not all of them. The top ten clones hold roughly 1.6% of a sample with about 150,000 clones, 90% of them seen once. Specimen: peripheral blood, collected 28 days after the second AZD1222 dose. Receptors were obtained from an adult who received the AZD1222 COVID-19 vaccine.

This sequence joins TRBV25-1 and TRBJ1-2, with D possibly TRBD1 on 6 matching bases. The CDR3 is made up of 14 amino acids. Germline assignment: CDR1 MGHDK and CDR2 SYGVNS. V lost 5 bases and J 11 bases, leaving 21 bases between the germline ends. This chain's CDR3 is CASSPGVPLPVYTF. The CDR3 nucleotides are TGTGCCAGCAGTCCAGGGGTCCCCCTACCCGTATACACCTTC.

This CDR3 is CASSLEYQGLWVNEQFF. CDR3 nucleotide sequence: TGTGCCAGCAGCTTAGAGTATCAGGGACTTTGGGTCAATGAGCAGTTCTTC. The chain is built from TRBV7-2 and TRBJ2-1; a possible D gene is TRBD2 (6 bases). Germline V gene sequence: CDR1 SGHTA, CDR2 FQGNSA. V was shortened by 1 base and J by 6 bases, with 19 bases between the two germline ends. This CDR3 spans 17 amino acids. The full variable domain, rest sourced from reference TRBV7-2 and TRBJ2-1, is GAGVSQSPSNKVTEKGKDVELRCDPISGHTALYWYRQSLGQGLEFLIYFQGNSAPDKSGLPSDRFSAERTGGSVSTLTIQRTQQEDSAVYLCASSLEYQGLWVNEQFFGPGTRLTVL.

The V gene is TRBV7-2, the J gene TRBJ1-1, with TRBD1 identical over 7 bases. CDR1 is SGHTA, CDR2 FQGNSA, per germline. The V segment lost 3 bases and the J segment 4 bases; nucleotides outside the gene matches: 8. The CDR3 length is 15 residues. The CDR3 loop reads CASSLNRGGATEAFF. Here the CDR3 DNA reads TGTGCCAGCAGCTTGAACAGGGGCGGGGCCACTGAAGCTTTCTTT.

The V and J genes are TRBV14 and TRBJ1-6, with TRBD1 matching over 7 bases. Per the germline V gene, CDR1 is SGHDN and CDR2 is FVKESK. The CDR3 has 14 residues. Trimming at V came to 4 bases and at J to 7 bases, leaving 4 bases not matched to a gene. CDR3 bases: TGTGCCAGCAGCCGGGACAGAGGGAATTCACCCCTCCACTTT. It codes for CASSRDRGNSPLHF.

This clone was recorded only once. This chain links TRBV5-5 with TRBJ2-2; D gene ambiguous. Trimming removed 0 bases from V and 3 bases from J, with 12 bases in between. The CDR3 runs to 16 residues. Looked up from germline, CDR1 is SGHKS and CDR2 is YYEKEE (reference sequence). DNA for the CDR3: TGTGCCAGCAGCTTGGGCGTCGCCTCCTACACCGGGGAGCTGTTTTTT. It encodes CASSLGVASYTGELFF.

This clone was detected only once. V and J are TRBV28 and TRBJ2-2, with D maybe TRBD2 (6 bases). CDR3 size: 17 residues. From germline, CDR1 is MDHEN and CDR2 SYDVKM. V was cut by 7 bases and J by 0 bases, with 18 bases left in between. The CDR3 loop reads CASTPQVAGPNTGELFF. The DNA for the CDR3 is TGTGCCAGCACCCCTCAGGTGGCGGGGCCGAACACCGGGGAGCTGTTTTTT. Combining the CDR3 with reference TRBV28 and TRBJ2-2 gives the whole variable domain DVKVTQSSRYLVKRTGEKVFLECVQDMDHENMFWYRQDPGLGLRLIYFSYDVKMKEKGDIPEGYSVSREKKERFSLILESASTNQTSMYLCASTPQVAGPNTGELFFGEGSRLTVL.

The chain employs TRBV25-1 and TRBJ2-7; 8 positions match TRBD1. V trimming: 5 bases; J trimming: 5 bases; junction bases outside the gene matches: 8. The CDR3 length is 14 residues. The germline V gene has CDR1 MGHDK and CDR2 SYGVNS. The CDR3 sequence is CASSTRTGTHEQYF. Written as DNA, the CDR3 is TGTGCCAGCAGTACCCGGACAGGGACCCACGAGCAGTACTTC.

This clone is a singleton in its sample. V is TRBV4-2 and J is TRBJ2-7; TRBD1 matches at 9 bases. The CDR3 loop spans 16 amino acids. Germline CDR1 LGHNA, CDR2 YNFKEQ. Trimming at V came to 3 bases and at J to 6 bases, leaving 12 bases not matched to a gene. The CDR3 region has the DNA TGTGCCAGCAGCCATTCCCCGGGACAGGGACGTGGCGAGCAGTACTTC. Protein product: CASSHSPGQGRGEQYF.

This rearrangement joins TRBV5-1 to TRBJ1-2; D remains ambiguous. CDR1 and CDR2 from the germline V gene are SGHRS and YFSETQ. This CDR3 has 12 amino acids. Trimming cost V 6 bases and J 1 base, with 7 bases left between them. The DNA of the CDR3 is TGCGCCAGCACCCTGGATAACTATGGCTACACCTTC. It yields the protein CASTLDNYGYTF.

This chain links TRBV19 with TRBJ1-5; D is possibly TRBD1 (5 bases). Germline V CDR1 and CDR2: LNHDA, SQIVND (reference sequence). V was shortened by 5 bases and J by 3 bases, with 14 bases between the two germline ends. The CDR3 is 15 amino acids. DNA for the CDR3: TGTGCCAGTAGTGCCCGGACACTCTCCAATCAGCCCCAGCATTTT. This encodes CASSARTLSNQPQHF.